This TCR beta chain was found in a study of cytomegalovirus exposure and HLA in healthy donors (dated by TCRdb to 2016 to 2017). In terms of the full investigation: According to a later analysis, one platform produced both the 120 validation repertoires and the roughly 640 repertoires of the first cohort. The study was designed to test whether signatures of past pathogen exposure could be identified by cataloging public T cell receptors. Along with the roughly 670-subject first cohort, a separate validation cohort of 120 different subjects was used. To predict cytomegalovirus infection status, the study combined high-throughput TCR immunosequencing, statistical association of individual TCRs with disease status, and machine learning. Paper-wide results and their limitations: In the study, about 150 TCR beta chains were listed as associated with cytomegalovirus. A later analysis found that TCRs clustered in the first cohort also tended to co-occur in the 95 to 150 validation repertoires, with 94% of cluster scores above 0. All 110 or so repertoires were used to score co-occurrence in the validation cohort in a later analysis, because that analysis had no HLA typing for the cohort. In both the original and validation cohorts, the classifier was reported to diagnose cytomegalovirus status with high specificity and sensitivity. The authors suggested that the approach could potentially be generalized to other disease states and immunological phenotypes. In vitro tests confirmed that a few of the cytomegalovirus-associated TCR beta chains recognize cytomegalovirus antigens. Most TCR sequences were observed very rarely across donors, whereas some public TCRs were present in many individuals.

Points on this clone: No cognate antigen has been identified for it. No base quality values were provided; no much bigger clone lies one nucleotide off.

There are 13 amino acids in the CDR3, from cysteine to phenylalanine inclusive. The only DNA kept is the CDR3, 39 bases in frame from the first base. Relative to germline, V is missing 6 bases and J is missing 3 bases, with 4 bases of the junction outside any gene match. As encoded in the germline V gene, CDR1 is SQVTM while CDR2 is ANQGSEA. The donors belonged to the validation cohort of around 130 subjects, which was separate from the approximately 680-subject first cohort. Library method: the immunoSEQ multiplex PCR assay. The paper's data handling went like this. A statistical classification framework was developed to diagnose cytomegalovirus status using the catalog of TCR beta chain sequences. Sourced from immuneACCESS, this table was stored by TCRdb with only in-frame sequences that have V and J called. A share of the clones is absent; for the studies checked, an unresolved V gene accounts for under half, and the remainder has no known explanation. D and trimming come from the DNA, and the V and J calls and clone size come from that table. This sample lists 170,000 or so clones; roughly four fifths were detected once. Clones ranked in the top ten supply about 2.8% of the sample.

Material for sequencing was PBMCs. The sequence links TRBV29-1 to TRBJ2-5, and TRBD1 matches 10 of the central bases. This TCR was recovered from a woman between 18 and 30 years old in good health and CMV-seropositive. The bases are TGCAGCGTCCGGACAGGGGGGGAAGAGACCCAGTACTTC. It codes for CSVRTGGEETQYF.